This T cell receptor (beta chain) was sequenced in a study of cytomegalovirus exposure and HLA in healthy donors. Use of 60 Vbeta and 13 Jbeta primers characterized the PCR. The method was immunoSEQ multiplex PCR; TCRdb's version includes in-frame clones alone and lacks a portion of them. The sample consists of about 120,000 clones, over 75% of them appearing once. A word on this clone: Its antigen is still unknown.

The germline CDR1 and CDR2 sequences are SGHRS and YFSETQ. The CDR3 sequence is 12 residues long. Between the trimmed V and J ends, which lost 9 bases and 9 bases, there was a span of 18 bases. Study observations and caveats: Confirmation was obtained in vitro that three CMV-associated chains are specific for CMV antigens. A likely sequencing artifact accounted for one observed cluster of highly shared sequence variants.

The rearrangement uses TRBV5-1 and TRBJ1-2; D call uncertain. The sequencing sample was made of PBMCs. This TCR was sampled from a man aged 18-30 years in good health and CMV-seropositive. This chain's CDR3 is CATAPNMGSYTF. The CDR3 bases are TGCGCCACCGCGCCGAACATGGGCAGCTACACCTTC.